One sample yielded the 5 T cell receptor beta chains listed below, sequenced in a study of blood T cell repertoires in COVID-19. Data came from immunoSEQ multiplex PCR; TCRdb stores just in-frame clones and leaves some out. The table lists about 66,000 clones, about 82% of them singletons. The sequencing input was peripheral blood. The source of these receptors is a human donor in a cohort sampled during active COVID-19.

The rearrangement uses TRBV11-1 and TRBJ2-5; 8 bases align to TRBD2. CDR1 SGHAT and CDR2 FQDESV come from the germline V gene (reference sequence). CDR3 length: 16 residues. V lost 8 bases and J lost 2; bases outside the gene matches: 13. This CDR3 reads CASSDSRTSLQETQYF. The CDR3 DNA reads TGTGCCAGCTCAGACTCAAGGACTAGCCTTCAAGAGACCCAGTACTTC.

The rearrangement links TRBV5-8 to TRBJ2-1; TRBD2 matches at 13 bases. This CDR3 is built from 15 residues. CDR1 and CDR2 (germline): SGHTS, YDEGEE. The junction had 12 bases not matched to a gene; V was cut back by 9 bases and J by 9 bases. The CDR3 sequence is CATQPGTSGAGEQFF. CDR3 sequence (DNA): TGTGCCACCCAACCCGGGACTAGCGGGGCCGGTGAGCAGTTCTTC.

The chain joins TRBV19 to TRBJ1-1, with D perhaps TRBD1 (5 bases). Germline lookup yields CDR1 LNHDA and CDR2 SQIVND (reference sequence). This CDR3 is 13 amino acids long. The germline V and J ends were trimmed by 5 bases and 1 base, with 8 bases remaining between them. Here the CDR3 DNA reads TGTGCCAGTAGTCTTCAGGGGAACACTGAAGCTTTCTTT. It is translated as CASSLQGNTEAFF.

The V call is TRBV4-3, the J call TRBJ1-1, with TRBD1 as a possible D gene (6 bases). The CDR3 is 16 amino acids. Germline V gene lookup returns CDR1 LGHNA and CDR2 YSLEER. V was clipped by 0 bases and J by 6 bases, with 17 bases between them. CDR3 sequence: CASSQEVRGPWAEAFF. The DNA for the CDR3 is TGCGCCAGCAGCCAAGAGGTCAGGGGCCCTTGGGCTGAAGCTTTCTTT.

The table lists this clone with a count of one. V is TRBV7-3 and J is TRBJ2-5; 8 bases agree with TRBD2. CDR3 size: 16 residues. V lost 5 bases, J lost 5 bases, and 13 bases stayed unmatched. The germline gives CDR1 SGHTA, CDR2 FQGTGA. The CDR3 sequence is CASSPTGGVPGETQYF. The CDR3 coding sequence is TGTGCCAGCAGCCCGACGGGGGGGGTCCCAGGGGAGACCCAGTACTTC.